Following are 9 T cell receptor beta chains from one sample sequenced in a study of human T cells and chemical hapten exposure. Described time point: pre-sensitization, week 0. Sample treatment: therapeutic diphenylcyclopropenone sensitization with weekly scalp DPC. TCRdb re-analysed the RACE reads in MiXCR, keeping a single row per CDR3 protein. The sample records approximately 400,000 distinct CDR3 sequences, less than 6.5% being singletons. The material was whole blood, obtained in connection with sensitization to the hapten diphenylcyclopropenone (DPC). The receptors shown here come from a woman aged 50 to 65 with alopecia areata. Some clones in this sample may be carry-over from other donors' samples.

A few counts support this clonotype. The V gene is TRBV12-3 or TRBV12-4, the J gene TRBJ2-1, with 10 bases that match TRBD1. The CDR3 spans 15 residues. With V trimmed by 8 bases and J by 1 base, 5 bases remained unmatched. In DNA form, the CDR3 reads TGTGCCAGCGCCTTGGACAGGGGGTCCTACAATGAGCAGTTCTTC. This gives the protein CASALDRGSYNEQFF.

This clonotype was found a few times. The chain employs TRBV3-1 and TRBJ2-3; 14 bases are shared with TRBD2. The V and J ends lost 4 bases and 0 bases, in that order; junction bases with no gene match: 9. The CDR3 is 19 amino acids. In germline, CDR1 is LGHDT, CDR2 YNNKEL (reference sequence). CDR3 DNA: TGTGCCAGCAGCCCCGGGACTAGCGGGGGTTTTTTTAGCACAGATACGCAGTATTTT. Amino acids: CASSPGTSGGFFSTDTQYF.

This clonotype was found a few times. The chain joins TRBV4-2 to TRBJ2-7, with D perhaps matching TRBD2 (6 bases). The V gene's germline CDR1 is LGHNA and CDR2 YNFKEQ. Between the trimmed V and J ends, which lost 0 bases and 6 bases, there was a span of 9 bases. The CDR3 consists of 13 residues. In DNA form, the CDR3 reads TGTGCCAGCAGCCAAGAGGGGGGACTCGAGCAGTACTTC. Amino acids: CASSQEGGLEQYF.

J is TRBJ1-1 and V is TRBV30, with 8 nucleotides matching TRBD1. Germline-derived CDR1 and CDR2 are GTSNPN and SVGIG (reference sequence). CDR3 length: 13 residues. V dropped 2 bases and J dropped 10; count of bases not matched to a gene: 9. The CDR3 sequence: CAWSLSVGTGAFF. CDR3 nucleotide sequence: TGTGCCTGGAGTTTATCAGTCGGGACAGGAGCTTTCTTT.

This clonotype was recorded a few times. The rearrangement links TRBV12-3 or TRBV12-4 to TRBJ2-5; no clear D gene. This CDR3 is built from 15 residues. Trimming stripped 2 bases from V and 1 base from J, with 11 bases between. The DNA for the CDR3 is TGTGCCAGCAGTTTACGATGGCAGATCCAAGAGACCCAGTACTTC. Amino acid sequence: CASSLRWQIQETQYF.

This clonotype was detected only a few times. This chain connects TRBV9 to TRBJ2-1; a weak D match, TRBD2 (6 bases). Between the trimmed V and J ends, which lost 3 bases and 0 bases, there was a span of 10 bases. From germline, CDR1 is SGDLS and CDR2 YYNGEE. This CDR3 spans 15 amino acids. CDR3 sequence: CASSAPSVSYNEQFF. The CDR3 DNA is TGTGCCAGCAGCGCCCCTAGCGTCTCCTACAATGAGCAGTTCTTC.

J is TRBJ2-1 and V is TRBV20-1; 10 bases map to TRBD2. Germline-derived CDR1 and CDR2 are DFQATT and SNEGSKA (reference sequence). CDR3 length equals 16 residues. Germline trimming cut 2 bases from V and 4 bases from J; bases unmatched to any gene: 8. The CDR3 protein is CSARLSLAGAYNEQFF. CDR3 nucleotides: TGCAGTGCTAGACTCAGCCTAGCGGGGGCTTACAATGAGCAGTTCTTC.

A remark on this clonotype: A much larger clone sits a single nucleotide away, making a read error possible. V is TRBV5-8 and J is TRBJ1-5; D is perhaps TRBD1 (6 bases). This CDR3 is 18 amino acids long. In germline, CDR1 is SGHTS, CDR2 YDEGEE. Trimming stripped 5 bases from V and 0 bases from J, with 21 bases between. CDR3 loop: CASSPWGLSGYSNQPQHF. Here the CDR3 DNA reads TGTGCCAGCAGTCCCTGGGGGCTGTCAGGATATAGCAATCAGCCCCAGCATTTT.

At least ten counts were recorded for this clonotype. V is TRBV7-2 and J is TRBJ2-7, with a tentative D call TRBD1 (6 bases). Germline CDR1 is SGHTA and CDR2 is FQGNSA. This CDR3 is built from 16 residues. V lost 1 base to trimming and J lost 0 bases, with 13 bases between them. CDR3 sequence (DNA): TGTGCCAGCAGCTTAGGCCCAGGGGCGAGCTCCTACGAGCAGTACTTC. Its protein product is CASSLGPGASSYEQYF.